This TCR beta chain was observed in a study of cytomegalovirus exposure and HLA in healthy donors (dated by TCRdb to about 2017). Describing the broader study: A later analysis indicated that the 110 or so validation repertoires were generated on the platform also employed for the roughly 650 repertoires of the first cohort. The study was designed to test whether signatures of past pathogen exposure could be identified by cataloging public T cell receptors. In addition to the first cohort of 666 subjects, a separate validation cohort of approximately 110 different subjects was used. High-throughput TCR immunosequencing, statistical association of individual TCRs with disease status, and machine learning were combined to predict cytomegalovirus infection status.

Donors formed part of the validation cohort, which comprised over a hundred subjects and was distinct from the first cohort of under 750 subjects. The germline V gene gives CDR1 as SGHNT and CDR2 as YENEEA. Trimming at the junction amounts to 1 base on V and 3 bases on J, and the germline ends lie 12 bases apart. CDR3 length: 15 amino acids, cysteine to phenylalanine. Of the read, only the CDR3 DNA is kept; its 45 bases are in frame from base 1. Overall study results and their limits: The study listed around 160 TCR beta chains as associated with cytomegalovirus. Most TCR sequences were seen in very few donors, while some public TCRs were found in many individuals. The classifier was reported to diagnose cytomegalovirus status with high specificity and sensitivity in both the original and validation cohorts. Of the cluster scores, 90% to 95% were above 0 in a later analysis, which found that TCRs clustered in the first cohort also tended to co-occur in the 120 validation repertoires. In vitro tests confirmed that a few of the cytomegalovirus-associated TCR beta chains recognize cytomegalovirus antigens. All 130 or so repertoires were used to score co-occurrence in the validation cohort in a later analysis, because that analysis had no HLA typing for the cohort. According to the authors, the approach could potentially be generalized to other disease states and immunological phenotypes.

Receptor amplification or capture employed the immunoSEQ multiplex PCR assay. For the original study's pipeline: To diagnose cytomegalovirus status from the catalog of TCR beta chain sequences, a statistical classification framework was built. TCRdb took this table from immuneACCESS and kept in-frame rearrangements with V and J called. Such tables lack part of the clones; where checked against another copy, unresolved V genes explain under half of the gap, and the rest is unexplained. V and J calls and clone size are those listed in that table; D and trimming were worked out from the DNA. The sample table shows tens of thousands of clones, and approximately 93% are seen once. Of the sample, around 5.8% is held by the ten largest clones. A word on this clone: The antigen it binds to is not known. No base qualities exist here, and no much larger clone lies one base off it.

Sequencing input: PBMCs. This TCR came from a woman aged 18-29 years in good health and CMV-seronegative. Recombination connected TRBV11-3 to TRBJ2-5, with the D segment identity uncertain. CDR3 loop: CASSLGSYMKETQYF. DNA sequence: TGTGCCAGCAGCTTAGGATCTTACATGAAAGAGACCCAGTACTTC.